The 30 T cell receptor beta chains reported below all come from one sample, sequenced in a study of CD4 T cells in relation to SARS-CoV-2 and coronaviruses. CD4+ T cells from unexposed donors were obtained before the COVID-19 pandemic (2011-2018). After nine to ten days of culture, CD4+ T cells were isolated. Sequenced by immunoSEQ multiplex PCR; TCRdb stores in-frame clones only, minus some. The table lists roughly 20,000 clones, 60% to 80% of them singletons. The antigens of these receptors remain unknown. The sample consisted of CD4+ T cells from PBMCs, cultured in vitro. The receptors originated from a human donor in good health.

The CDR3 DNA reads as TGTGCCAGCAGTTTGGGTCAAAAGGGCAAAGCTTTCTTT. It translates to CASSLGQKGKAFF. The V gene is TRBV27, the J gene TRBJ1-1; the D is unclear. V was clipped by 3 bases and J by 9 bases, with 14 bases between them. CDR3 size: 13 residues. Germline V gene data show CDR1 as MNHEY and CDR2 as SMNVEV (reference sequence).

This rearrangement joins TRBV14 to TRBJ2-7, with a possible D match to TRBD1 (5 bases). CDR3 length: 15 amino acids. Trimming took 0 bases from V and 7 from J, leaving 16 bases between them. Germline V CDR1 and CDR2: SGHDN, FVKESK. CDR3 sequence reads: CASSQEAGRIGEQYF. CDR3 nucleotide sequence: TGTGCCAGCAGCCAAGAAGCAGGGCGTATAGGGGAGCAGTACTTC.

The J gene is TRBJ1-5, the V gene TRBV27; tentatively, D is TRBD1 (6 bases). Germline V gene sequence: CDR1 MNHEY, CDR2 SMNVEV (reference sequence). The CDR3 contains 15 residues. V lost 0 bases, J lost 1 base, and 7 bases lay in between. The CDR3 spells CASSLSTGSNQPQHF. CDR3 sequence (DNA): TGTGCCAGCAGTTTATCCACAGGGAGCAATCAGCCCCAGCATTTT.

This clone was detected only once. The chain uses TRBV9 and TRBJ2-2; 8 bases map to TRBD2. Germline trimming cut 4 bases from V and 3 bases from J; bases unmatched to any gene: 8. This CDR3 comprises 16 residues. Germline values: CDR1 SGDLS, CDR2 YYNGEE. Here the CDR3 reads CASSTSGGLDTGELFF. DNA for the CDR3: TGTGCCAGCAGCACCTCGGGGGGGCTCGACACCGGGGAGCTGTTTTTT. The entire variable domain, with the rest obtained from reference TRBV9 and TRBJ2-2, is as follows: DSGVTQTPKHLITATGQRVTLRCSPRSGDLSVYWYQQSLDQGLQFLIQYYNGEERAKGNILERFSAQQFPDLHSELNLSSLELGDSALYFCASSTSGGLDTGELFFGEGSRLTVL.

The V call is TRBV19, the J call TRBJ2-5, with a tentative D call TRBD2 (6 bases). The V and J ends lost 6 bases and 5 bases respectively, with 10 bases between them. The germline gives CDR1 LNHDA, CDR2 SQIVND (reference sequence). This CDR3 is 12 amino acids long. CDR3 region: CASSGSQETQYF. CDR3 bases: TGTGCCAGTAGCGGGAGCCAGGAGACCCAGTACTTC.

The CDR3 coding sequence is TGTGCCAGCAGTTCTCCGGGACAGGGGGCATTAGAGCAGTACTTC. Amino acid sequence: CASSSPGQGALEQYF. The V call is TRBV28, the J call TRBJ2-7; 12 bases map to TRBD1. J was trimmed by 7 bases and V by 4 bases; bases with no gene match: 8. Germline-derived CDR1 and CDR2 are MDHEN and SYDVKM. The CDR3 has 15 amino acids.

J is TRBJ2-7 and V is TRBV10-2; D is ambiguous. There are 14 residues in the CDR3. V lost 6 bases to trimming and J lost 0 bases, with 12 bases between them. Germline CDR1 reads WSHSY; CDR2 reads SAAADI. For the CDR3, the DNA is TGCGCCAGCAGGGGGTCACGACACTCCTACGAGCAGTACTTC. Translation: CASRGSRHSYEQYF.

The chain uses TRBV29-1 and TRBJ2-7; no definite D call. From germline, CDR1 is SQVTM and CDR2 ANQGSEA. The CDR3 contains 12 residues. With 6 bases removed from V and 0 bases from J, the gap between germline ends came to 9 bases. The CDR3 spells CSVAPSSYEQYF. DNA of the CDR3: TGCAGCGTAGCCCCGAGCTCCTACGAGCAGTACTTC.

The V and J genes are TRBV20-1 and TRBJ2-1; no clear D. Germline V gene lookup returns CDR1 DFQATT and CDR2 SNEGSKA (reference sequence). The CDR3 is made up of 11 amino acids. V was cut by 0 bases and J by 9 bases, with 6 bases left in between. The CDR3 coding sequence is TGCAGTGCTAGAGATCCGGGTGAGCAGTTCTTC. Protein product: CSARDPGEQFF.

The rearrangement uses TRBV18 and TRBJ2-7; maybe TRBD1 (6 bases). CDR1 is KGHSH and CDR2 is LQKENI in the germline V gene. V was cut by 4 bases and J by 5 bases, with 18 bases left in between. The CDR3 is 15 amino acids. The CDR3, as DNA: TGTGCCAGCTCACGACGGGGACAAGAAAACGACGAGCAGTACTTC. Translating gives CASSRRGQENDEQYF.

This chain joins TRBV12-3 or TRBV12-4 and TRBJ2-3, with D unclear. CDR3 length: 13 residues. Trimming shortened V by 6 bases and J by 7 bases, and 14 bases separated the two germline ends. The CDR3 here is CASRPGGFYTQYF. The CDR3 DNA is TGTGCCAGCAGGCCCGGTGGGTTTTATACGCAGTATTTT.

The V and J genes are TRBV19 and TRBJ1-2; possible D gene TRBD1, 6 bases. The CDR3 contains 15 residues. Germline CDR1 reads LNHDA; CDR2 reads SQIVND (reference sequence). Trimming took 0 bases from V and 4 from J, leaving 12 bases between them. In DNA, the CDR3 is TGTGCCAGTAGTATAGAGCAGGGGAGTCCCTATGGCTACACCTTC. Translating it yields CASSIEQGSPYGYTF.

The chain uses TRBV4-1 and TRBJ2-5; TRBD2 might be the D (5 bases). The germline CDR1 and CDR2 sequences are MGHRA and YSYEKL. The CDR3 sequence is 16 residues long. The V end was cut by 4 bases, the J end by 2 bases, with 17 bases between. The CDR3 bases are TGCGCCAGCAGCCTTATGGCTGGAGGAAGGCAAGAGACCCAGTACTTC. This encodes CASSLMAGGRQETQYF.

The chain is built from TRBV30 and TRBJ2-3, with 9 bases aligning to TRBD2. Unmatched junction bases numbered 10, after V lost 2 bases and J lost 4 bases. The CDR3 covers 16 residues. Germline values: CDR1 GTSNPN, CDR2 SVGIG (reference sequence). CDR3 protein: CAWSPGNSGRADTQYF. In DNA, the CDR3 is TGTGCCTGGAGTCCAGGGAATAGCGGGAGAGCAGATACGCAGTATTTT.

The chain employs TRBV7-2 and TRBJ2-7; TRBD1 aligns across 9 bases. The V gene's germline CDR1 is SGHTA and CDR2 FQGNSA. The ends lost 9 bases at V and 5 bases at J; junction bases unmatched: 14. The CDR3 has 15 residues. CDR3: CASRPPGTGNNEQYF. The CDR3, as DNA: TGTGCCAGTAGACCCCCCGGGACAGGGAACAACGAGCAGTACTTC.

With respect to this clone: Relative to the germline gene, one junction end is altered; a read error may explain this. The V and J genes are TRBV7-8 and TRBJ1-2, with 12 bases matching TRBD1. The CDR3 spans 17 residues. CDR1 SGHVS and CDR2 FQNEAQ come from the germline V gene. CDR3 loop: CASSSIRTIPGQGARAF. DNA of the CDR3: TGTGCCAGCAGCTCGATACGGACCATACCGGGACAGGGGGCACGCGCCTTC.

The chain couples TRBV4-3 to TRBJ2-1, with a tentative D call TRBD2 (6 bases). Germline CDR1 is LGHNA and CDR2 is YSLEER. The CDR3 is 15 amino acids. Trimming took 4 bases from V and 6 from J, leaving 16 bases between them. The CDR3 region is CASSPQWSGGNEQFF. The CDR3 DNA reads TGCGCCAGCAGCCCTCAGTGGTCCGGGGGCAATGAGCAGTTCTTC.

As for this clone: One end of the junction fails to match germline, which may point to a read error. This chain links TRBV7-9 with TRBJ1-1; the D gene is possibly TRBD1 (6 bases). The germline V gene encodes CDR1 SEHNR and CDR2 FQNEAQ (reference sequence). The CDR3 is 12 residues long. CDR3 nucleotides: TGTGCCAGCAGCTTAGAGGGACACTGGTCTCGCTTT. Residues: CASSLEGHWSRF.

The table lists this clone with a few counts. CDR3 in DNA: TGTGCCAGCACCGCCGGGACAGGGAATCAGCCCCAGCATTTT. This translates into CASTAGTGNQPQHF. The J gene is TRBJ1-5, the V gene TRBV6-1; 9 bases fit TRBD1. CDR1 is MNHNS and CDR2 is SASEGT in the germline V gene. This CDR3 comprises 14 residues. V shed 7 bases and J 4 bases; nucleotides not matched to a gene: 5.

This clone was observed a few times. The CDR3 loop reads CAWRGGLNTEAFF. The CDR3 nucleotides are TGTGCCTGGAGGGGGGGACTAAACACTGAAGCTTTCTTT. The chain recombines TRBV30 with TRBJ1-1; D might be TRBD1 (5 bases). CDR1 and CDR2 (germline): GTSNPN, SVGIG (reference sequence). The CDR3 length is 13 residues. Trimming stripped 3 bases from V and 2 bases from J, with 10 bases between.

The chain couples TRBV4-3 to TRBJ1-6, with D unclear. Germline values: CDR1 LGHNA, CDR2 YSLEER. CDR3 length equals 14 residues. Between the trimmed V and J ends, which lost 2 bases and 7 bases, there was a span of 9 bases. The CDR3 DNA sequence: TGCGCCAGCAGCCAAAATAAGGTCAATTCACCCCTCCACTTT. Translating gives CASSQNKVNSPLHF.

J is TRBJ2-7 and V is TRBV10-3; 7 nucleotides line up with TRBD2. Germline loops: CDR1 ENHRY, CDR2 SYGVKD. The CDR3 consists of 18 residues. V lost 7 bases, J lost 4 bases, and 22 bases stayed unmatched. DNA of the CDR3: TGTGCCATCACCGACCCCTTAAAATGGGGCAGGGAGGGATACGAGCAGTACTTC. As protein: CAITDPLKWGREGYEQYF.

CDR3 region: CASSSTWGEQFF. CDR3 coding DNA: TGTGCCAGCAGCTCAACCTGGGGTGAGCAGTTCTTC. The V gene is TRBV7-2, the J gene TRBJ2-1, with D unresolved. The CDR3 is made up of 12 amino acids. Deletions cut 4 bases from V and 9 bases from J, with 10 bases between. Germline CDR1 reads SGHTA; CDR2 reads FQGNSA.

The J gene is TRBJ2-7, the V gene TRBV6-2 or TRBV6-3; no definite D call. This CDR3 contains 12 residues. CDR1 is MNHEY and CDR2 is SVGEGT in the germline V gene. V was trimmed by 5 bases and J by 1 base, leaving 6 bases between them. The CDR3, as DNA: TGTGCCAGCAGTGCTCCTTCCTACGAGCAGTACTTC. Protein sequence: CASSAPSYEQYF.

This clone was counted a single time. The chain carries TRBV7-9 and TRBJ2-1, with D maybe TRBD2 (5 bases). Germline CDR1 reads SEHNR; CDR2 reads FQNEAQ (reference sequence). The CDR3 contains 15 residues. The V and J ends lost 2 bases and 4 bases respectively, with 12 bases between them. The CDR3 DNA reads as TGTGCCAGCAGCTTACGAGGGTCCGGGTACAATGAGCAGTTCTTC. Encoded protein: CASSLRGSGYNEQFF.

The rearrangement links TRBV6-5 to TRBJ1-1; D ambiguous. Trimming left V 6 bases short and J 10 bases short, with 18 bases between. This CDR3 is 13 amino acids long. Germline CDR1 reads MNHEY; CDR2 reads SVGAGI. CDR3 in amino acids: CASSSDRTTGAFF. CDR3 bases: TGTGCCAGCAGCTCGGACCGAACTACCGGAGCTTTCTTT.

This chain links TRBV6-1 with TRBJ2-1; a weak D match, TRBD1 (5 bases). Per the germline V gene, CDR1 is MNHNS and CDR2 is SASEGT. The CDR3 is 13 amino acids. V gave up 6 bases and J gave up 8 bases, with 14 bases separating them. CDR3 DNA sequence: TGTGCCAGCAGCCCCTCTGGGGCTCATGAGCAGTTCTTC. Its translation: CASSPSGAHEQFF.

The CDR3 nucleotides are TGCGCCAGCAGCTTCCTCTTGCGGGGGGCTCGATCAGATACGCAGTATTTT. Translating it yields CASSFLLRGARSDTQYF. V gene TRBV5-1 combines with J gene TRBJ2-3; 8 bases are a match to TRBD2. The CDR3 runs 17 residues. Germline loops: CDR1 SGHRS, CDR2 YFSETQ. After removal of 2 bases from V and 4 bases from J, the junction contained 12 bases not matched to a gene.

V gene TRBV5-6 combines with J gene TRBJ1-6; D perhaps matches TRBD1 (6 bases). The ends were cut back, 0 bases at V and 7 bases at J, with 17 bases in the middle. This CDR3 spans 17 amino acids. CDR1 is SGHDT and CDR2 is YYEEEE in the germline V gene. The CDR3 spells CASSLAFGQKGNSPLHF. CDR3 nucleotide sequence: TGTGCCAGCAGCTTGGCGTTTGGACAGAAGGGGAATTCACCCCTCCACTTT.

The V call is TRBV9, the J call TRBJ1-1; D is uncertain. The length of the CDR3 is 13 residues. V was cut by 5 bases and J by 0 bases, with 8 bases left in between. Germline CDR1 is SGDLS and CDR2 is YYNGEE. The CDR3 is CASSNLVNTEAFF. The CDR3 DNA reads as TGTGCCAGCAGTAACCTGGTGAACACTGAAGCTTTCTTT.